The sequence of this T cell receptor (beta chain) was determined in a study of response to subunit inactivated influenza vaccine. Broader study findings: The authors proposed limited new T cell recruitment per seasonal influenza vaccination.

This clonotype was found a few times. The target antigen is unknown. Via MiXCR, TCRdb re-called the RT-PCR reads, giving one row per CDR3 protein. The table includes 800,000 or so distinct CDR3 sequences, less than 25% detected once. Germline lookup yields CDR1 SGHTA and CDR2 FQGNSA. The CDR3 sequence is 15 residues long. Trimming pared 2 bases from V and 4 bases from J, leaving 12 bases between. This TCR was sampled from a man in his fifties who received an inactivated influenza vaccine. The input for sequencing was PBMCs from blood, taken 5 to 6 days after vaccination. The genes are TRBV7-2 and TRBJ2-1, with D perhaps matching TRBD2 (6 bases). CDR3 loop: CASSLRTTPYNEQFF. CDR3 in DNA: TGTGCCAGCAGCTTAAGGACTACCCCGTACAATGAGCAGTTCTTC.